The clone carrying this TCR beta chain was observed at least ten times. The antigen is undetermined. The source of the sample is a study of CD8 T cells in ankylosing spondylitis. Study findings and constraints: Significantly higher representation of disease-linked clones was reported for matched ankylosing spondylitis synovial fluid.

Germline V gives CDR1 DFQATT, CDR2 SNEGSKA (reference sequence). The V end lost 1 base, the J end lost 3 bases, and 4 bases lay between the germline ends. This CDR3 has 12 amino acids. Researchers built TCR beta libraries using quantitative 5'-RACE with molecular barcodes. TCRdb passed the 5' RACE reads through MiXCR, listing each CDR3 protein once. Altogether about 220,000 distinct CDR3 sequences are present, approximately 10% being singletons, with the ten largest covering roughly a fifth. Specimen: blood, either unsorted or a sorted T cell fraction (not recorded which). This receptor was identified in a male donor with ankylosing spondylitis or in good health (not recorded which). This chain joins TRBV20-1 and TRBJ1-5, with unresolved D. CDR3 nucleotide sequence: TGCAGTGCTAGAGTATCCAATCAGCCCCAGCATTTT. It codes for CSARVSNQPQHF.